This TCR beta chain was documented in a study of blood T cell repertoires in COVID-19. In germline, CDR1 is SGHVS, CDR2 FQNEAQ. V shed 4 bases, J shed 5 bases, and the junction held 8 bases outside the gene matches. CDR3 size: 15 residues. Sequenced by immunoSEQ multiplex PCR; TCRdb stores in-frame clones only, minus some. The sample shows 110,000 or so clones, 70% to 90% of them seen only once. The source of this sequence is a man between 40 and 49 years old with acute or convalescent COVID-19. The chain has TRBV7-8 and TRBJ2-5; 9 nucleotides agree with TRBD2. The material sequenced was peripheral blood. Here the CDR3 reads CASSSGARGGETQYF. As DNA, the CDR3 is TGTGCCAGCAGCTCCGGCGCGCGGGGGGGGGAGACCCAGTACTTC.